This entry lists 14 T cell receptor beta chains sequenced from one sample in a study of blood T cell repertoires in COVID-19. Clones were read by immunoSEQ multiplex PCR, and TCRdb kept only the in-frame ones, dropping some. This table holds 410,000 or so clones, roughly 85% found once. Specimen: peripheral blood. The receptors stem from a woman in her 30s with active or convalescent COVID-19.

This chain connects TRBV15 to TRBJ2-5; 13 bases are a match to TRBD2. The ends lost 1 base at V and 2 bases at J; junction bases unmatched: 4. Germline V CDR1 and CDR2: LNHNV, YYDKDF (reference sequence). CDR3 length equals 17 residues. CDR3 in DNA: TGTGCCACCAGCAGAGCCCTGGGACTAGCGGGACAAGAGACCCAGTACTTC. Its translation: CATSRALGLAGQETQYF.

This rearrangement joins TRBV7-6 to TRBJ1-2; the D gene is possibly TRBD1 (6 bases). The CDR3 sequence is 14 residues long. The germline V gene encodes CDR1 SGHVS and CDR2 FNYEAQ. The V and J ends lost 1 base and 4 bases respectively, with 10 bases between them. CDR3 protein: CASSLEAGAYGYTF. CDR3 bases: TGTGCCAGCAGCTTAGAAGCAGGGGCCTATGGCTACACCTTC.

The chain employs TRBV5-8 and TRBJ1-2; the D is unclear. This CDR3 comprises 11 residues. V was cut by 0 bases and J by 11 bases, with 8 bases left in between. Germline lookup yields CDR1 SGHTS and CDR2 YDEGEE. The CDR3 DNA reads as TGTGCCAGCAGCTTGGGACACATTTACACCTTC. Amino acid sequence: CASSLGHIYTF.

CDR3 sequence: CASSFEEDTEAFF. CDR3 nucleotides: TGCGCCAGCAGCTTCGAGGAGGATACTGAAGCTTTCTTT. The rearrangement joins TRBV5-1 to TRBJ1-1, with D hard to call. Trimming removed 2 bases from V and 5 bases from J, with 10 bases in between. Germline V gene lookup returns CDR1 SGHRS and CDR2 YFSETQ. CDR3 size: 13 residues. The variable domain in full, completed from reference TRBV5-1 and TRBJ1-1, reads KAGVTQTPRYLIKTRGQQVTLSCSPISGHRSVSWYQQTPGQGLQFLFEYFSETQRNKGNFPGRFSGRQFSNSRSEMNVSTLELGDSALYLCASSFEEDTEAFFGQGTRLTVV.

The CDR3: CASSKVLGSGNQPQHF. The DNA of the CDR3 is TGTGCCAGCAGCAAAGTGCTAGGGAGCGGGAATCAGCCCCAGCATTTT. The J gene is TRBJ1-5, the V gene TRBV21-1. TRBV21-1 is a recognized pseudogene. This CDR3 comprises 16 residues.

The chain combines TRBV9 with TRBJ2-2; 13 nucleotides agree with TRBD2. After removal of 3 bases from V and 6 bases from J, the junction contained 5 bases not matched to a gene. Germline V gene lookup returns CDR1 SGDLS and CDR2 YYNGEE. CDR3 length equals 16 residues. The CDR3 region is CASSALAGGPPGELFF. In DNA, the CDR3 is TGTGCCAGCAGCGCACTAGCGGGAGGGCCCCCCGGGGAGCTGTTTTTT. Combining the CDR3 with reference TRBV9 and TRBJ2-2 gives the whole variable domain DSGVTQTPKHLITATGQRVTLRCSPRSGDLSVYWYQQSLDQGLQFLIQYYNGEERAKGNILERFSAQQFPDLHSELNLSSLELGDSALYFCASSALAGGPPGELFFGEGSRLTVL.

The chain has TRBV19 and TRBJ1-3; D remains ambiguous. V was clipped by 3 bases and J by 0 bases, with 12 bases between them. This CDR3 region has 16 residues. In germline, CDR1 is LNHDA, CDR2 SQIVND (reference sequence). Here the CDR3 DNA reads TGTGCCAGTAGTATGAACTTCGGAGCCTCTGGAAACACCATATATTTT. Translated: CASSMNFGASGNTIYF. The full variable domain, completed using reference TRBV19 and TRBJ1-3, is DGGITQSPKYLFRKEGQNVTLSCEQNLNHDAMYWYRQDPGQGLRLIYYSQIVNDFQKGDIAEGYSVSREKKESFPLTVTSAQKNPTAFYLCASSMNFGASGNTIYFGEGSWLTVV.

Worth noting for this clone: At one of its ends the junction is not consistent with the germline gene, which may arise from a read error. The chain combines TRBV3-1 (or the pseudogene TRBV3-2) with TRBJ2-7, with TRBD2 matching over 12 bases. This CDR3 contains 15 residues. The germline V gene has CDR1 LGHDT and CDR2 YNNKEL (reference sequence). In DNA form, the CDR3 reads TGTGCCAGCAGTCAAGGACTAGCGGGAAACGATGAGCAGTACTTC. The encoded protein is CASSQGLAGNDEQYF.

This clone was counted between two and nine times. CDR3: CASSDRVGTEAFF. CDR3 DNA sequence: TGTGCCAGCAGCGACAGGGTGGGCACTGAAGCTTTCTTT. The J gene is TRBJ1-1, the V gene TRBV7-2; TRBD1 agrees at 7 bases. The CDR3 spans 13 residues. J gave up 4 bases and V 5 bases, and 4 bases lay outside the gene matches. Per the germline V gene, CDR1 is SGHTA and CDR2 is FQGNSA.

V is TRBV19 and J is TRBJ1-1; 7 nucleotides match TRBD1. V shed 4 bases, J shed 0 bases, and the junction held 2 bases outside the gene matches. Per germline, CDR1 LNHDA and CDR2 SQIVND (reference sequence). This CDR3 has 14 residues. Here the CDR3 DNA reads TGTGCCAGTAGTACCGGGACAGTGAACACTGAAGCTTTCTTT. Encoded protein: CASSTGTVNTEAFF.

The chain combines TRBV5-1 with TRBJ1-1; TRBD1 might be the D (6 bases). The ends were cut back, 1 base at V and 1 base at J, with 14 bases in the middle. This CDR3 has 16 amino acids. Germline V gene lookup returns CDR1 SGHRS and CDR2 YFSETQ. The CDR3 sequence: CASSLIVRTENTEAFF. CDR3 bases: TGCGCCAGCAGCTTGATTGTTAGGACAGAGAACACTGAAGCTTTCTTT.

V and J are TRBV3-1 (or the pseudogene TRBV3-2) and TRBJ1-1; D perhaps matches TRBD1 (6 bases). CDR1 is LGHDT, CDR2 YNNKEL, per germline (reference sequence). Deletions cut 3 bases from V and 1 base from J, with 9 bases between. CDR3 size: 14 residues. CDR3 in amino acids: CASSHTQGNTEAFF. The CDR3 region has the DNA TGTGCCAGCAGCCACACACAGGGGAACACTGAAGCTTTCTTT.

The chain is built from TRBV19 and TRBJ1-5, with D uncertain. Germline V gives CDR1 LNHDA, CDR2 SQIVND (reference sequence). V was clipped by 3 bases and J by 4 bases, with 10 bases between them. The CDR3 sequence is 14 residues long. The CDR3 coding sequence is TGTGCCAGTAGTATGGGCAGCCCTAATCAGCCCCAGCATTTT. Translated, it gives CASSMGSPNQPQHF.

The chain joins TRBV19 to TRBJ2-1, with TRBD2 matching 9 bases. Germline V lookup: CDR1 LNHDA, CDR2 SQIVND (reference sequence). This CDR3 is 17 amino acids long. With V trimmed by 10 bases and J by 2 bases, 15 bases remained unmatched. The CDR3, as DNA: TGTGCCACTGGGTTTATCCGCGGGGGGGGAACCTACAATGAGCAGTTCTTC. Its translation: CATGFIRGGGTYNEQFF.